Each of the 18 T cell receptor beta chains below was sequenced from the same sample in a study of OX40 agonist ivuxolimab in advanced cancers. TCRdb keeps only in-frame clones here, not all; method: immunoSEQ multiplex PCR. The data hold 35,000 to 40,000 clones, with roughly 80% observed a single time. The source material was CD4+ or CD8+ T cells sorted from blood, sampled in a trial of the OX40 agonist ivuxolimab. These receptors came from an adult with an advanced solid tumor such as melanoma, head and neck, liver or kidney cancer.

The chain links TRBV5-1 to TRBJ1-1; the match to TRBD1 covers 7 bases. The CDR3 extends over 15 amino acids. J gave up 1 base and V 4 bases, and 7 bases lay outside the gene matches. Germline V gives CDR1 SGHRS, CDR2 YFSETQ. DNA of the CDR3: TGCGCCAGCAGCCGCGGAGACAGGGCGAACACTGAAGCTTTCTTT. Residues: CASSRGDRANTEAFF.

The chain carries TRBV9 and TRBJ1-1, with unresolved D. Germline assignment: CDR1 SGDLS and CDR2 YYNGEE. This CDR3 contains 13 residues. Trimming took off 3 bases at V and 0 bases at J, with 6 bases between the two ends. Written as DNA, the CDR3 is TGTGCCAGCAGCGACGAAATGAACACTGAAGCTTTCTTT. Encoded protein: CASSDEMNTEAFF.

The chain has TRBV5-1 and TRBJ1-2; 11 bases align to TRBD1. The J segment lost 3 bases and the V segment lost 2 bases, leaving 3 bases of the junction unmatched. CDR1 is SGHRS and CDR2 is YFSETQ in the germline V gene. The CDR3 contains 15 residues. The CDR3 DNA reads TGCGCCAGCAGCTTTGGACAGGGGGCTGACTATGGCTACACCTTC. It codes for CASSFGQGADYGYTF.

V and J are TRBV28 and TRBJ2-4; possible D gene TRBD1, 5 bases. V lost 2 bases and J lost 0, with 11 bases in between. From germline, CDR1 is MDHEN and CDR2 SYDVKM. The length of the CDR3 is 16 residues. CDR3 nucleotide sequence: TGTGCCAGCAGTTTACCAGGGCTCGGAGCCAAAAACATTCAGTACTTC. Translated, it gives CASSLPGLGAKNIQYF.

The chain recombines TRBV11-2 with TRBJ2-2; D might be TRBD2 (5 bases). V was shortened by 0 bases and J by 2 bases, with 13 bases between the two germline ends. There are 17 residues in the CDR3. The germline gives CDR1 SGHAT, CDR2 FQNNGV. The CDR3 protein is CASSLDPLAGNTGELFF. The CDR3 DNA reads as TGTGCCAGCAGCTTAGATCCCCTAGCTGGAAACACCGGGGAGCTGTTTTTT.

This clone was observed a few times. The genes are TRBV29-1 and TRBJ2-7, with 10 bases matching TRBD1. Germline V gene data show CDR1 as SQVTM and CDR2 as ANQGSEA. V dropped 2 bases and J dropped 3; count of bases not matched to a gene: 7. This CDR3 has 15 amino acids. The CDR3 is CSVEHDGTGDYEQYF. CDR3 DNA: TGCAGCGTTGAACATGATGGGACAGGGGACTACGAGCAGTACTTC.

This rearrangement joins TRBV9 to TRBJ2-5; no clear D gene. The DNA end lines up better with TRBJ2-7; the J call may be wrong. The CDR3 sequence is 15 residues long. Germline CDR1 reads SGDLS; CDR2 reads YYNGEE. The CDR3 nucleotides are TGTGCCAGCAGCGTAGTCCCCACGGAAATCCACGAGCAGTACTTC. Residues: CASSVVPTEIHEQYF.

This clone was seen a handful of times. The rearrangement links TRBV7-9 to TRBJ2-7; weak D call: TRBD1 (6 bases). The CDR3 is made up of 14 amino acids. Germline lookup yields CDR1 SEHNR and CDR2 FQNEAQ (reference sequence). Deletions cut 6 bases from V and 2 bases from J, with 14 bases between. The CDR3 DNA is TGTGCCAGCAGACAAGGACAGAAAACCTACGAGCAGTACTTC. Amino acid sequence: CASRQGQKTYEQYF.

This chain connects TRBV6-5 to TRBJ2-7; D might be TRBD1 (6 bases). This CDR3 has 14 residues. Germline values: CDR1 MNHEY, CDR2 SVGAGI. V lost 4 bases to trimming and J lost 7 bases, with 17 bases between them. This chain's CDR3 is CASSSEQGVWEQYF. CDR3 DNA: TGTGCCAGCAGTTCGGAACAGGGTGTTTGGGAGCAGTACTTC.

This sequence joins TRBV27 and TRBJ1-4; D gene unclear. CDR1 is MNHEY, CDR2 SMNVEV, per germline (reference sequence). V was clipped by 2 bases and J by 3 bases, with 10 bases between them. The CDR3 contains 15 residues. CDR3 sequence (DNA): TGTGCCAGCAGTTTAGACGGGGAGTCTAATGAAAAACTGTTTTTT. It translates to CASSLDGESNEKLFF.

The chain recombines TRBV6-1 with TRBJ2-2; D may be TRBD1 (5 bases). Per germline, CDR1 MNHNS and CDR2 SASEGT. Trimming stripped 2 bases from V and 7 bases from J, with 8 bases between. The CDR3 spans 13 residues. CDR3 region: CASSERRGGELFF. CDR3 sequence (DNA): TGTGCCAGCAGTGAAAGAAGGGGCGGGGAGCTGTTTTTT.

The count of this clone is one. This chain uses TRBV2 with TRBJ2-5; 7 positions agree with TRBD1. The junction had 9 bases not matched to a gene; V was cut back by 3 bases and J by 5 bases. Germline V CDR1 and CDR2: SNHLY, FYNNEI. The CDR3 is 15 residues long. This CDR3 reads CASSDRQGLGETQYF. CDR3 sequence (DNA): TGTGCCAGCAGTGACCGACAGGGCCTGGGTGAGACCCAGTACTTC.

This clone has a handful of counts. The V gene is TRBV10-1, the J gene TRBJ1-2; maybe TRBD1 (6 bases). The V gene's germline CDR1 is WNHNN and CDR2 SYGVQD (reference sequence). The V gene lost 2 bases and the J gene lost 8 bases, with 21 bases spanning the gap. This CDR3 contains 16 residues. The CDR3 reads CASSETGANPPGGYTF. CDR3 in DNA: TGCGCCAGCAGTGAGACGGGGGCTAACCCCCCGGGAGGCTACACCTTC.

This chain connects TRBV7-3 to TRBJ2-3, with unresolved D. The CDR3 contains 16 residues. From germline, CDR1 is SGHTA and CDR2 FQGTGA. V lost 4 bases to trimming and J lost 0 bases, with 14 bases between them. CDR3 in amino acids: CASSSGLLSSTDTQYF. The CDR3 DNA reads as TGTGCCAGCAGCTCGGGCCTGCTATCTAGCACAGATACGCAGTATTTT.

The chain couples TRBV6-5 to TRBJ2-7; D gene ambiguous. Per germline, CDR1 MNHEY and CDR2 SVGAGI. This CDR3 is 13 amino acids long. V shed 5 bases and J shed 1 base, with 9 bases lying between them. The CDR3 nucleotides are TGTGCCAGCAGTAACCCCGGTTCCTACGAGCAGTACTTC. Encoded protein: CASSNPGSYEQYF.

This clone occurred a few times. The V gene is TRBV6-5, the J gene TRBJ2-1; 8 bases match TRBD2. The CDR3 totals 16 residues. After removal of 1 base from V and 4 bases from J, the junction contained 6 bases not matched to a gene. Germline V CDR1 and CDR2: MNHEY, SVGAGI. CDR3 nucleotide sequence: TGTGCCAGCAGTTACTGGGGCCGGGGGGGATACAATGAGCAGTTCTTC. Translating gives CASSYWGRGGYNEQFF.

The chain links TRBV18 to TRBJ1-2, with D unresolved. Germline values: CDR1 KGHSH, CDR2 LQKENI. Deletions cut 4 bases from V and 7 bases from J, with 10 bases between. The CDR3 sequence is 12 residues long. CDR3 in DNA: TGTGCCAGCTCACACAGAAACGGTGGCTACACCTTC. This gives the protein CASSHRNGGYTF.

V usage is TRBV6-1 and J usage is TRBJ1-5, with 7 bases identical to TRBD1. With 6 bases clipped from V and 3 bases from J, the junction kept 5 bases outside the gene matches. The V gene's germline CDR1 is MNHNS and CDR2 SASEGT. The CDR3 is 14 residues long. The CDR3 spells CASSGGQPNQPQHF. CDR3 DNA sequence: TGTGCCAGCAGCGGGGGACAGCCCAATCAGCCCCAGCATTTT.